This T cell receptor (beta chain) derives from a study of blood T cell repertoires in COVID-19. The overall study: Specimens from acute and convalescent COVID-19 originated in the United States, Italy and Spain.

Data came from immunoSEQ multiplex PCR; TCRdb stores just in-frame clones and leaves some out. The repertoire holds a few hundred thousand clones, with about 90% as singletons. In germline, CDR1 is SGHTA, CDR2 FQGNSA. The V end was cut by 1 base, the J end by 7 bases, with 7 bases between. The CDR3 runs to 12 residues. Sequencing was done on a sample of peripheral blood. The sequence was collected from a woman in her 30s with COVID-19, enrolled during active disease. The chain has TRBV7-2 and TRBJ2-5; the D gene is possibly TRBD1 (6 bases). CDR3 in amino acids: CASSLGGGTQYF. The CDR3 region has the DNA TGTGCCAGCAGCTTAGGAGGGGGGACCCAGTACTTC.